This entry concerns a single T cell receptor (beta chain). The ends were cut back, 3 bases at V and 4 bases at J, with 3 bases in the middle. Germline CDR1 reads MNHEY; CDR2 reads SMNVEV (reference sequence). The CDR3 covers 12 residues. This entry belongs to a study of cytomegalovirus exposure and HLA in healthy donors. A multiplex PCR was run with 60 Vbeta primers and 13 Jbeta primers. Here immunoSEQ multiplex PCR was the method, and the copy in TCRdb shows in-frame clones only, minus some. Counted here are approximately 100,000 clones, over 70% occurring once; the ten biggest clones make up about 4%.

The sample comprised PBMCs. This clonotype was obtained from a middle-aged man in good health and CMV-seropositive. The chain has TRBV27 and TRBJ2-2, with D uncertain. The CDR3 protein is CASSFRTGELFF. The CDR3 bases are TGTGCCAGCAGTTTTCGCACCGGGGAGCTGTTTTTT.